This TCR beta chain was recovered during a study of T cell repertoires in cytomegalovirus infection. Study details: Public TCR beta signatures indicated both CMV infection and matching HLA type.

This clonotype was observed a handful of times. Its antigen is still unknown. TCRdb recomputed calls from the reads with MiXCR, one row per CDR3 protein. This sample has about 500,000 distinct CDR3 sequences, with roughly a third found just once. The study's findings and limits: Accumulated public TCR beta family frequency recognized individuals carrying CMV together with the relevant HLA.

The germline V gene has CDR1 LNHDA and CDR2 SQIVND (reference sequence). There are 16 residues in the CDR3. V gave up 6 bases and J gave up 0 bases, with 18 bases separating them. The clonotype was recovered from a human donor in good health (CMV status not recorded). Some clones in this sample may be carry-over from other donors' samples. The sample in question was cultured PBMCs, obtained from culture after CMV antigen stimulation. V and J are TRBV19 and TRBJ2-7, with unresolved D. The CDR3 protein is CASRRGPSASSYEQYF. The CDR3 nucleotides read TGTGCCAGTAGACGAGGACCTTCTGCTAGCTCCTACGAGCAGTACTTC.